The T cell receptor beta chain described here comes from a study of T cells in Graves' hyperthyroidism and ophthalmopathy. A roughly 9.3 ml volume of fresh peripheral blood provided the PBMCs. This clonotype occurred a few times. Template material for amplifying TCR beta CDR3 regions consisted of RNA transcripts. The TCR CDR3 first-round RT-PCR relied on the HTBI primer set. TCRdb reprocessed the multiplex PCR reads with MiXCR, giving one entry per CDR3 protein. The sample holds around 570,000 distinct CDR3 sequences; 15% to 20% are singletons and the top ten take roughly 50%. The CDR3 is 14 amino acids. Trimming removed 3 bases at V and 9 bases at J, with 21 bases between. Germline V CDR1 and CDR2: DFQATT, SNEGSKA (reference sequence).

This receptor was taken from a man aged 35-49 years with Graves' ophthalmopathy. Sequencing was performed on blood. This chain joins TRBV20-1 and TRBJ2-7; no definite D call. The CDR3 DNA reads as TGCAGTGCTAGGTCTTCAAACCGCCAGGATGGGCAGTACTTC. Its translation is CSARSSNRQDGQYF.